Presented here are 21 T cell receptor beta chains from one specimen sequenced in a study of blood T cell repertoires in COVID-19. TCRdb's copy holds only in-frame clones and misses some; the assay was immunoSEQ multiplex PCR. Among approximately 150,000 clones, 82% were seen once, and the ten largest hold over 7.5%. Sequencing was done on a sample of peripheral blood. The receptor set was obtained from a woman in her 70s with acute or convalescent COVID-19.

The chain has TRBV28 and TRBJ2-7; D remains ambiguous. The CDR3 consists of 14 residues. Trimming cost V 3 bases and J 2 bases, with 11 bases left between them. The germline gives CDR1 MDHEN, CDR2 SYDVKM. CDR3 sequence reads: CASSFEQRTYEQYF. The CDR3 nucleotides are TGTGCCAGCAGTTTTGAGCAGCGCACCTACGAGCAGTACTTC.

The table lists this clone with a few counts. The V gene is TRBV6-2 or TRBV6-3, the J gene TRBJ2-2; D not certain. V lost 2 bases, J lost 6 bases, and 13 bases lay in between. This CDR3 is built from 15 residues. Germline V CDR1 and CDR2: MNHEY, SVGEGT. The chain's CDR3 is CASSYNTAAAGELFF. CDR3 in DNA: TGTGCCAGCAGTTACAACACGGCTGCGGCCGGGGAGCTGTTTTTT.

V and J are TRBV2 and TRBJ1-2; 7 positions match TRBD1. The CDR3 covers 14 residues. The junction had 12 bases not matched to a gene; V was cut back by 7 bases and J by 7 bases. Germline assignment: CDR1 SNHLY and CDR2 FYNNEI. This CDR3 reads CASTQRQGVVGYTF. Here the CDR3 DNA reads TGTGCCAGCACCCAGAGGCAGGGGGTAGTTGGCTACACCTTC. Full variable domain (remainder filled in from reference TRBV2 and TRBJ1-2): EPEVTQTPSHQVTQMGQEVILRCVPISNHLYFYWYRQILGQKVEFLVSFYNNEISEKSEIFDDQFSVERPDGSNFTLKIRSTKLEDSAMYFCASTQRQGVVGYTFGSGTRLTVV.

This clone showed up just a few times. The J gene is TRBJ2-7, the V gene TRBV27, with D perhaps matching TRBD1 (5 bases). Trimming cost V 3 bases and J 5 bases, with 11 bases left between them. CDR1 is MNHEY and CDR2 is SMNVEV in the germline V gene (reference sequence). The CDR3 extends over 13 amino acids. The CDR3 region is CASSLARVDEQYF. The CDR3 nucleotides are TGTGCCAGCAGTTTGGCCAGGGTGGACGAGCAGTACTTC.

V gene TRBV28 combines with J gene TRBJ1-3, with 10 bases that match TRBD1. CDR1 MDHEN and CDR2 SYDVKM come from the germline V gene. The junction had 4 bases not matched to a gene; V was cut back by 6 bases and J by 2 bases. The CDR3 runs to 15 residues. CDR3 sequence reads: CASSSTGGPGNTIYF. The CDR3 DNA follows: TGTGCCAGCAGCTCGACAGGGGGCCCTGGAAACACCATATATTTT.

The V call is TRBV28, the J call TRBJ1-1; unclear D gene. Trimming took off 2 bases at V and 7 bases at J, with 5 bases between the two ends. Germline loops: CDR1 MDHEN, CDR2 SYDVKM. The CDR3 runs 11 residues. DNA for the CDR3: TGTGCCAGCAGTTTACGGTTTGAAGCTTTCTTT. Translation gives CASSLRFEAFF.

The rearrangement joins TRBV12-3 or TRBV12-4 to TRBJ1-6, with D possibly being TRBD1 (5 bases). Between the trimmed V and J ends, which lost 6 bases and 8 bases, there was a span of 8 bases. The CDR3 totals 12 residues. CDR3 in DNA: TGTGCCAGCAGCCAGGGCGATTCACCCCTCCACTTT. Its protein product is CASSQGDSPLHF.

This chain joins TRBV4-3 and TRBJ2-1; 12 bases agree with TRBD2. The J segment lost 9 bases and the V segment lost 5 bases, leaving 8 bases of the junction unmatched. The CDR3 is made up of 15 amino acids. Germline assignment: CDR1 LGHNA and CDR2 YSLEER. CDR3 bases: TGCGCCAGCAGCACCCTAGCGGGGGGGTTTAGTGAGCAGTTCTTC. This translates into CASSTLAGGFSEQFF.

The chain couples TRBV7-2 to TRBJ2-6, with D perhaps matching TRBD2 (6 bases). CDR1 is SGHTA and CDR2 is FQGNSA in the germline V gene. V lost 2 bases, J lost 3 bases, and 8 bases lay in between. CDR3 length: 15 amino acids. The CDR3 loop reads CASSLMGGGANVLTF. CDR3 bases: TGTGCCAGCAGCTTAATGGGAGGTGGGGCCAACGTCCTGACTTTC.

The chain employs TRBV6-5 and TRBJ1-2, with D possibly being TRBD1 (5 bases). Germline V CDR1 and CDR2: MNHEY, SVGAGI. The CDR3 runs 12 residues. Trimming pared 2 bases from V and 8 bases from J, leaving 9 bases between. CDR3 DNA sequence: TGTGCCAGCAGTTACGCGCGGGACGGCTACACCTTC. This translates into CASSYARDGYTF.

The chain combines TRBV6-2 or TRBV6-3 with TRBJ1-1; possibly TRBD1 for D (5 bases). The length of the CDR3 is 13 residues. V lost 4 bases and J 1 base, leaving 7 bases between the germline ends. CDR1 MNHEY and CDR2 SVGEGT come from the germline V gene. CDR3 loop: CASSSDRNTEAFF. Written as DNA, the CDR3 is TGTGCCAGCAGTTCCGACAGGAACACTGAAGCTTTCTTT.

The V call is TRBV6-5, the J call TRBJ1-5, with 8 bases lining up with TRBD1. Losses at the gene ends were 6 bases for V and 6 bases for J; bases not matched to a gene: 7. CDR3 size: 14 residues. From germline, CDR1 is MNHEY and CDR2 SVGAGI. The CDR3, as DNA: TGTGCCAGCAGGAGGCGACAGGGGATTCAGCCCCAGCATTTT. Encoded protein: CASRRRQGIQPQHF.

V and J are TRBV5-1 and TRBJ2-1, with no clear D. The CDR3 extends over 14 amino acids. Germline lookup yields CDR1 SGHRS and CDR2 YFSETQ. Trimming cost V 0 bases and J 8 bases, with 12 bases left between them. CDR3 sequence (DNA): TGCGCCAGCAGCTTGGCTGGGCAACTCGATGAGCAGTTCTTC. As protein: CASSLAGQLDEQFF.

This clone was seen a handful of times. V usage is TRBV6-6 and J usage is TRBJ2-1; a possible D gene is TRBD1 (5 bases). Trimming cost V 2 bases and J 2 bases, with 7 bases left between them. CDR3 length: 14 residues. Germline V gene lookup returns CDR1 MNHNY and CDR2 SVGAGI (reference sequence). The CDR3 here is CASSYEQAYNEQFF. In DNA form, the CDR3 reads TGTGCCAGCAGTTACGAACAGGCCTACAATGAGCAGTTCTTC.

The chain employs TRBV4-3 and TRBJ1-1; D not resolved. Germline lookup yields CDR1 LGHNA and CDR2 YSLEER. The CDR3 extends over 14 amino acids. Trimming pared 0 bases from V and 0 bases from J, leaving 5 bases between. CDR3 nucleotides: TGCGCCAGCAGCCAAGACGCGATGAACACTGAAGCTTTCTTT. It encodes CASSQDAMNTEAFF.

The CDR3 DNA reads TGTGCCAGCAGCTTAGCGACTAGCGGGGGCAACTACAATGAGCAGTTCTTC. This encodes CASSLATSGGNYNEQFF. The rearrangement uses TRBV7-9 and TRBJ2-1, with 12 bases fitting TRBD2. In germline, CDR1 is SEHNR, CDR2 FQNEAQ (reference sequence). V lost 0 bases to trimming and J lost 3 bases; unmatched junction nucleotides: 3. The CDR3 is made up of 17 amino acids.

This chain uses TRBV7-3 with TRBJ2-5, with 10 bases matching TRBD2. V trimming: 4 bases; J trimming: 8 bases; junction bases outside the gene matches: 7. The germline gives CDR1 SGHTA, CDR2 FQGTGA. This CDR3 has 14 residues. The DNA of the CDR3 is TGTGCCAGCAGCTCCAGCGGGGGGGTGGTCACCCAGTACTTC. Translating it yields CASSSSGGVVTQYF. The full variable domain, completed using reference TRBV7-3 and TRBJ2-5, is GAGVSQTPSNKVTEKGKYVELRCDPISGHTALYWYRQSLGQGPEFLIYFQGTGAADDSGLPNDRFFAVRPEGSVSTLKIQRTERGDSAVYLCASSSSGGVVTQYFGPGTRLLVL.

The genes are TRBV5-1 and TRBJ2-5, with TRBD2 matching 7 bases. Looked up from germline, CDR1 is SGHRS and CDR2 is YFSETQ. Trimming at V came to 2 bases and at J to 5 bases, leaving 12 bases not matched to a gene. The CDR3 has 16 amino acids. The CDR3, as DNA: TGCGCCAGCAGCTTACAGCCGGGAGGACACGTGGAGACCCAGTACTTC. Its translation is CASSLQPGGHVETQYF.

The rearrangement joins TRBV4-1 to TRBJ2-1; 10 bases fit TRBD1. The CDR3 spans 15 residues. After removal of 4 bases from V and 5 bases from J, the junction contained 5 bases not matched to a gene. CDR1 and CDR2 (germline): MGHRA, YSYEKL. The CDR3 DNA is TGCGCCAGCAGCCTTCGGGACAGGGGCCACAATGAGCAGTTCTTC. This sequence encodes CASSLRDRGHNEQFF.

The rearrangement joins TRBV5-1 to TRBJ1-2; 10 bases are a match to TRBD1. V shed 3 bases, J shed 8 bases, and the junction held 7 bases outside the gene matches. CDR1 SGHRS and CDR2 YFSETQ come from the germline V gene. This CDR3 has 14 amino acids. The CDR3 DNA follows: TGCGCCAGCAGCTGGGGACAGGGGAGTGGCGGCTACACCTTC. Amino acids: CASSWGQGSGGYTF. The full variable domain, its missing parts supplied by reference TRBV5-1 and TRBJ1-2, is KAGVTQTPRYLIKTRGQQVTLSCSPISGHRSVSWYQQTPGQGLQFLFEYFSETQRNKGNFPGRFSGRQFSNSRSEMNVSTLELGDSALYLCASSWGQGSGGYTFGSGTRLTVV.

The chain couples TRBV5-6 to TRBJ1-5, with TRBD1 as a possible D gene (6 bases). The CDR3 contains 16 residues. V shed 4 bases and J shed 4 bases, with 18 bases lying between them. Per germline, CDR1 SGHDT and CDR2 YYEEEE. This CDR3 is CASSRRIGTPNQPQHF. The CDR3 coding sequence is TGTGCCAGCAGCCGGAGGATCGGGACACCGAATCAGCCCCAGCATTTT.